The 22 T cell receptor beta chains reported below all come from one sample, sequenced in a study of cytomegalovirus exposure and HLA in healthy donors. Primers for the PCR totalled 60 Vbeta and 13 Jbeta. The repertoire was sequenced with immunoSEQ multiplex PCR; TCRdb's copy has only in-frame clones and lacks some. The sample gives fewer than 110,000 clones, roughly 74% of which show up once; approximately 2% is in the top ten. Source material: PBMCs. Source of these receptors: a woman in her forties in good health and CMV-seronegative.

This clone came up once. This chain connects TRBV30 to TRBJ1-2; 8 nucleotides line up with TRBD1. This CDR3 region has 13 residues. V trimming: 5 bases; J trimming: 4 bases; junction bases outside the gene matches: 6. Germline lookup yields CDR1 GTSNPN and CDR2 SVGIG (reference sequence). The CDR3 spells CAWAGQVLYGYTF. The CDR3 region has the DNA TGTGCCTGGGCGGGACAGGTCCTCTATGGCTACACCTTC.

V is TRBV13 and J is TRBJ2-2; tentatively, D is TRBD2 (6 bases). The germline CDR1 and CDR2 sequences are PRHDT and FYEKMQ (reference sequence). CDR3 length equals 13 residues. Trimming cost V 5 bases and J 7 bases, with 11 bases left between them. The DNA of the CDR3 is TGTGCCAGCAGCCTAGCCGGGGGCGGGGAGCTGTTTTTT. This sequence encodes CASSLAGGGELFF.

Here the CDR3 reads CASSLESGRIGTDTQYF. CDR3 DNA: TGCGCCAGCAGCTTGGAGAGCGGACGGATCGGCACAGATACGCAGTATTTT. The J gene is TRBJ2-3, the V gene TRBV5-1, with a possible D match to TRBD2 (5 bases). Germline V gene sequence: CDR1 SGHRS, CDR2 YFSETQ. Trimming pared 0 bases from V and 1 base from J, leaving 15 bases between. The CDR3 is 17 residues long. The variable domain in full, completed from reference TRBV5-1 and TRBJ2-3, reads KAGVTQTPRYLIKTRGQQVTLSCSPISGHRSVSWYQQTPGQGLQFLFEYFSETQRNKGNFPGRFSGRQFSNSRSEMNVSTLELGDSALYLCASSLESGRIGTDTQYFGPGTRLTVL.

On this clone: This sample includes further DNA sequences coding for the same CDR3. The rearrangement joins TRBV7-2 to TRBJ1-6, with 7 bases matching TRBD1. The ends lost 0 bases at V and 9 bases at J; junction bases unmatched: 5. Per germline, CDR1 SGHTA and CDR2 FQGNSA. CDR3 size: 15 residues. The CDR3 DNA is TGTGCCAGCAGCTTAGCGACAGGGAGTATTTCACCCCTCCACTTT. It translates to CASSLATGSISPLHF.

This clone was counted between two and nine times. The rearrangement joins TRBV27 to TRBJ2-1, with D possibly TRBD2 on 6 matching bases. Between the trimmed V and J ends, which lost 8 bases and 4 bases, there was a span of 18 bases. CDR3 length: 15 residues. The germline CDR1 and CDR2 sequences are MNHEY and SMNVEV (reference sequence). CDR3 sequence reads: CASHEGTSLYNEQFF. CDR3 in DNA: TGTGCCAGCCACGAAGGGACTTCACTATACAATGAGCAGTTCTTC.

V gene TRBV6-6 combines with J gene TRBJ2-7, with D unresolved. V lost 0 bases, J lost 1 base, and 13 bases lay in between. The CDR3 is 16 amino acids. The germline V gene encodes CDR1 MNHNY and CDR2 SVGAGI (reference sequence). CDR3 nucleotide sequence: TGTGCCAGCAGTTACTCCCCCAGCGCAAGTTCCTACGAGCAGTACTTC. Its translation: CASSYSPSASSYEQYF.

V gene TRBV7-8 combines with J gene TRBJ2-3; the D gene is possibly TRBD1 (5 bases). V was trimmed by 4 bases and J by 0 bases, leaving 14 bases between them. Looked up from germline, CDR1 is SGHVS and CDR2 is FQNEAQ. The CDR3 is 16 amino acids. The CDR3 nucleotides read TGTGCCAGCAGCTCCTTATGGGGCGGTAGCACAGATACGCAGTATTTT. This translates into CASSSLWGGSTDTQYF.

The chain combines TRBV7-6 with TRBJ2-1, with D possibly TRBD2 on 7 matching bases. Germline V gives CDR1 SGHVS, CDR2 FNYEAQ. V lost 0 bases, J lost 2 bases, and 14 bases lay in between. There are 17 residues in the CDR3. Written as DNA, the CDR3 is TGTGCCAGCAGCTTAGCTTTCCCGGGGGGCACCTACAATGAGCAGTTCTTC. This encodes CASSLAFPGGTYNEQFF. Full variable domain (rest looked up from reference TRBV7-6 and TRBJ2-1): GAGVSQSPRYKVTKRGQDVALRCDPISGHVSLYWYRQALGQGPEFLTYFNYEAQQDKSGLPNDRFSAERPEGSISTLTIQRTEQRDSAMYRCASSLAFPGGTYNEQFFGPGTRLTVL.

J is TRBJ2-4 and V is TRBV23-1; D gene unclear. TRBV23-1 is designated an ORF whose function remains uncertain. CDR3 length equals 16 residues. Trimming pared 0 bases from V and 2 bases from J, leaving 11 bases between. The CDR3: CASSQSVSVSKNIQYF. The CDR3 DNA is TGCGCCAGCAGTCAATCCGTTTCTGTATCCAAAAACATTCAGTACTTC.

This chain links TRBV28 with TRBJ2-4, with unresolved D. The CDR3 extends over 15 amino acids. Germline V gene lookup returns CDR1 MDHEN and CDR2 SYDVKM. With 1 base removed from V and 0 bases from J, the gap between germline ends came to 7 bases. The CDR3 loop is CASSLLPIAKNIQYF. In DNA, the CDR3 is TGTGCCAGCAGTTTATTACCTATAGCCAAAAACATTCAGTACTTC.

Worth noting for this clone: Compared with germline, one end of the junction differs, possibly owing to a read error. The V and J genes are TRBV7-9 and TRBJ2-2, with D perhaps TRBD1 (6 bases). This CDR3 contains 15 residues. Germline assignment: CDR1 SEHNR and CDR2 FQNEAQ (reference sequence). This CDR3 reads CSSSYLGGTTGELFF. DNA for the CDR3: TGTTCCAGCAGCTATCTAGGGGGAACCACCGGGGAGCTGTTTTTT. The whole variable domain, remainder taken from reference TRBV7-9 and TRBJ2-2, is DTGVSQNPRHKITKRGQNVTFRCDPISEHNRLYWYRQTLGQGPEFLTYFQNEAQLEKSRLLSDRFSAERPKGSFSTLEIQRTEQGDSAMYLCSSSYLGGTTGELFFGEGSRLTVL.

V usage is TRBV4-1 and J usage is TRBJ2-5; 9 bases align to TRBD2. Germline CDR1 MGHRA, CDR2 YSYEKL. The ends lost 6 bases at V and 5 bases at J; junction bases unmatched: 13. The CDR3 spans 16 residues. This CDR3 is CASRRGLAVLRETQYF. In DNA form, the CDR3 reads TGCGCCAGCAGGCGGGGACTAGCTGTTTTGAGGGAGACCCAGTACTTC.

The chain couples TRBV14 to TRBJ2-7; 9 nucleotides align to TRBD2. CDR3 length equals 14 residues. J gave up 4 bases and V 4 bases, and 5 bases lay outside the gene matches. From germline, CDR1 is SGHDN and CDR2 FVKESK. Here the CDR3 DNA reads TGTGCCAGCAGCCCCGGACTAGCGATATACGAGCAGTACTTC. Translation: CASSPGLAIYEQYF. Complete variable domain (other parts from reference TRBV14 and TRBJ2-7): EAGVTQFPSHSVIEKGQTVTLRCDPISGHDNLYWYRRVMGKEIKFLLHFVKESKQDESGMPNNRFLAERTGGTYSTLKVQPAELEDSGVYFCASSPGLAIYEQYFGPGTRLTVT.

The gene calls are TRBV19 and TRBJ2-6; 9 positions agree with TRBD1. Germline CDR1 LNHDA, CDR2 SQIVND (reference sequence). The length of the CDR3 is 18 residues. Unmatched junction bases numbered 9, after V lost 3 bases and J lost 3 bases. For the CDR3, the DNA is TGTGCCAGTAGTATTACCCGGGACAGGGACTTTGGGGCCAACGTCCTGACTTTC. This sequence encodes CASSITRDRDFGANVLTF.

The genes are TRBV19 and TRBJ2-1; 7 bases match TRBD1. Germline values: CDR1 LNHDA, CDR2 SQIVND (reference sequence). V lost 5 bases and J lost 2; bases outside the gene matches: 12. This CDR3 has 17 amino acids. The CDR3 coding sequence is TGTGCCAGTAGTCCCCAACCGACAGGGAACCCCTACAATGAGCAGTTCTTC. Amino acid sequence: CASSPQPTGNPYNEQFF.

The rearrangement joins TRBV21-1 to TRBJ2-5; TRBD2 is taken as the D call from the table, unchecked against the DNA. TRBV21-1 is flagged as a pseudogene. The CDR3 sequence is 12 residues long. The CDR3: CASSNGQETQYF. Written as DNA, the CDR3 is TGTGCCAGCAGCAACGGCCAAGAGACCCAGTACTTC.

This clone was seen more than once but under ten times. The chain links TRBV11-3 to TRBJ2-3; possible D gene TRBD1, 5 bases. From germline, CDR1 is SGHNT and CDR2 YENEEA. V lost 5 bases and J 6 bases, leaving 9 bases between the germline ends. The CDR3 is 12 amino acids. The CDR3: CASSGAVDTQYF. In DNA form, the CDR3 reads TGTGCCAGCAGCGGGGCTGTGGATACGCAGTATTTT.

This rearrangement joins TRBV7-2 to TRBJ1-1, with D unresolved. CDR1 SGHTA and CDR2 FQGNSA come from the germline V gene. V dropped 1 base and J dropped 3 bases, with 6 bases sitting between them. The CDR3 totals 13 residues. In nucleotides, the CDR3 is TGTGCCAGCAGCTTAGGTCTGTACACTGAAGCTTTCTTT. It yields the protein CASSLGLYTEAFF.

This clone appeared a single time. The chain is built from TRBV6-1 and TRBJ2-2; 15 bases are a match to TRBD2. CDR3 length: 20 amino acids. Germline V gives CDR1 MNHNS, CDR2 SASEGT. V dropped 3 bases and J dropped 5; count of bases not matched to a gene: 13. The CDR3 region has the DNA TGTGCCAGCAGTGACGCCGGGACTAGCGGGGGGCCGGGTAGGACCGGGGAGCTGTTTTTT. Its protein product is CASSDAGTSGGPGRTGELFF.

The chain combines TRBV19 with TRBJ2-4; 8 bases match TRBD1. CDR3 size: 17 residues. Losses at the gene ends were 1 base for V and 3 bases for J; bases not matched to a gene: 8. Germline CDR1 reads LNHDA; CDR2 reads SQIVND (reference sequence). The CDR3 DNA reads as TGTGCCAGTAGTATAGGGGCACAGGGGGTTGGCAAAAACATTCAGTACTTC. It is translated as CASSIGAQGVGKNIQYF.

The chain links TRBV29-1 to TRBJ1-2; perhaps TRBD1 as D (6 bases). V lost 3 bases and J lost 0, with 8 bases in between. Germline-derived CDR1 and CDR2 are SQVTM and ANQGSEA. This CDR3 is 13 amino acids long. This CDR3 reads CSVDTGPNYGYTF. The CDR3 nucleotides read TGCAGCGTTGATACAGGGCCTAACTATGGCTACACCTTC.

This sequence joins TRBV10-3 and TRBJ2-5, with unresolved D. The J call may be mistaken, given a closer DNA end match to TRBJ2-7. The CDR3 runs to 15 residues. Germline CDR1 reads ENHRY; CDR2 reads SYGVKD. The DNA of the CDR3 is TGTGCCATCAGTGAGGGAGACCTCAGCTCCTACGAGCAGTACTTC. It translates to CAISEGDLSSYEQYF.